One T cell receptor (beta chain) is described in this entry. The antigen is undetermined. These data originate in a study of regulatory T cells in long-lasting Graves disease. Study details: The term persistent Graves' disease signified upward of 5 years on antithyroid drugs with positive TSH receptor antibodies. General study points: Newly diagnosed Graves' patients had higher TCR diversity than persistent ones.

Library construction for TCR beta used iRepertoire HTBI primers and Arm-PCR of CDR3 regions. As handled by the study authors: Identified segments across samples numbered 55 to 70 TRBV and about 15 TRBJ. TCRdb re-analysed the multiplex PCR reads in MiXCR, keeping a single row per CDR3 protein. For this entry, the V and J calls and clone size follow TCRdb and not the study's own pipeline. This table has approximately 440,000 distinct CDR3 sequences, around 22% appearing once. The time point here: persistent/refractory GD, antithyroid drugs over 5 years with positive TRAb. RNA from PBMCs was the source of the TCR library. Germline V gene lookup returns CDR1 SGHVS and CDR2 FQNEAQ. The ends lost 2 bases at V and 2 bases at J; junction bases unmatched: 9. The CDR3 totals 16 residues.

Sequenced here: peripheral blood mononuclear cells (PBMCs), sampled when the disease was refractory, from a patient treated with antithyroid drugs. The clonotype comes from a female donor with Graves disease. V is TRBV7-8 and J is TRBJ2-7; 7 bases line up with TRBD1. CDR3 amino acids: CASSLIGGRGTYEQYF. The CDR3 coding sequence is TGTGCCAGCAGCTTAATAGGTGGCAGGGGGACCTACGAGCAGTACTTC.